Detailed here is one T cell receptor beta chain. The sample originates from a study of T cell responses to AZD1222 COVID-19 vaccine. The length of the CDR3 is 14 residues. CDR1 and CDR2 from the germline V gene are MNHEY and SVGAGI. V was pared by 6 bases and J by 5 bases, with 4 bases of the junction left unmatched. The table came from immunoSEQ multiplex PCR; TCRdb's copy has only in-frame clones and leaves some out. This sample has around 100,000 clones, with approximately 81% found just once. The starting material was peripheral blood, obtained on day 0 of AZD1222 vaccination. The chain carries TRBV6-5 and TRBJ1-5; 10 nucleotides line up with TRBD1. The clonotype originates from an adult in good health. Written as DNA, the CDR3 is TGTGCCAGCAGCCATGACAGGGGGCATCAGCCCCAGCATTTT. It encodes CASSHDRGHQPQHF.